These 12 T cell receptor beta chains originate from one sample sequenced in a study of cytomegalovirus exposure and HLA in healthy donors. The PCR made use of 60 Vbeta and 13 Jbeta primers. Measured with immunoSEQ multiplex PCR; TCRdb has only the in-frame clones, and not every one. The sample contains about 150,000 clones, more than 65% of which appear only once. The material sequenced was PBMCs. The source of these receptors is a man in his fifties or sixties in good health and CMV-seropositive.

This clone was seen a few times. The chain recombines TRBV6-6 with TRBJ1-1, with a weak D call TRBD1 (5 bases). Deletions cut 8 bases from V and 2 bases from J, with 15 bases between. CDR3 length: 14 amino acids. CDR1 is MNHNY, CDR2 SVGAGI, per germline (reference sequence). This CDR3 is CASLFQDSNTEAFF. CDR3 nucleotide sequence: TGTGCCAGCCTTTTCCAAGACAGCAACACTGAAGCTTTCTTT.

J is TRBJ2-7 and V is TRBV10-1; the match to TRBD2 covers 8 bases. Germline V gene data show CDR1 as WNHNN and CDR2 as SYGVQD (reference sequence). This CDR3 region has 14 residues. Trimming at V came to 0 bases and at J to 7 bases, leaving 5 bases not matched to a gene. The CDR3 protein is CASSESREGREQYV. In DNA form, the CDR3 reads TGCGCCAGCAGTGAGTCCCGGGAGGGCCGGGAGCAGTACGTC.

This chain connects TRBV30 to TRBJ1-1; D remains ambiguous. This CDR3 has 12 amino acids. The V gene lost 5 bases and the J gene lost 0 bases, with 7 bases spanning the gap. Germline CDR1 is GTSNPN and CDR2 is SVGIG (reference sequence). This CDR3 reads CAWGAVNTEAFF. In DNA form, the CDR3 reads TGTGCCTGGGGCGCGGTGAACACTGAAGCTTTCTTT.

The chain combines TRBV2 with TRBJ1-5; D is uncertain. V lost 6 bases, J lost 4 bases, and 10 bases lay in between. This CDR3 has 13 amino acids. The germline CDR1 and CDR2 sequences are SNHLY and FYNNEI. The CDR3 loop is CASRAGRNQPQHF. The CDR3 DNA reads TGTGCCAGCAGGGCAGGAAGGAATCAGCCCCAGCATTTT.

With respect to this clone: Other DNA sequences in this specimen translate into the identical CDR3. The chain couples TRBV19 to TRBJ1-1; no definite D call. The CDR3 extends over 13 amino acids. V was clipped by 3 bases and J by 0 bases, with 5 bases between them. Germline CDR1 and CDR2: LNHDA and SQIVND (reference sequence). The DNA of the CDR3 is TGTGCCAGTAGTATTTCTTTGAACACTGAAGCTTTCTTT. Translating it yields CASSISLNTEAFF.

The V call is TRBV28, the J call TRBJ2-7; D is undetermined. The V gene's germline CDR1 is MDHEN and CDR2 SYDVKM. There are 14 residues in the CDR3. The V and J ends lost 6 bases and 8 bases respectively, with 20 bases between them. The CDR3 DNA sequence: TGTGCCAGCAGCCCACTATCGATCTTCCAGCAGCAGTACGTC. Residues: CASSPLSIFQQQYV.

The rearrangement uses TRBV2 and TRBJ2-5; 8 nucleotides match TRBD1. The CDR3 is made up of 13 amino acids. Unmatched junction bases numbered 6, after V lost 11 bases and J lost 1 base. CDR1 is SNHLY and CDR2 is FYNNEI in the germline V gene. The CDR3 loop reads CASQGDGQETQYF. Written as DNA, the CDR3 is TGTGCCTCACAGGGGGACGGCCAAGAGACCCAGTACTTC.

As to this clone: Other DNA sequences within the sample encode an identical CDR3. V gene TRBV5-1 combines with J gene TRBJ1-3, with TRBD1 matching over 7 bases. Losses at the gene ends were 0 bases for V and 6 bases for J; bases not matched to a gene: 3. CDR3 length: 14 residues. From germline, CDR1 is SGHRS and CDR2 YFSETQ. The CDR3 DNA is TGCGCCAGCAGCTTGGCAGGGGGTGAAAACACCATATATTTT. It translates to CASSLAGGENTIYF.

This clone appeared a few times. This chain uses TRBV21-1 with TRBJ2-1; TRBD1, the table's D call, lacks a check against the DNA. TRBV21-1 is a listed pseudogene. The CDR3 is 17 residues long. CDR3 nucleotide sequence: TGTGCCAGCAGCAAAGGCAGGGGGCTCCACTCCTACAATGAGCAGTTCTTC. Translated: CASSKGRGLHSYNEQFF.

The chain links TRBV5-4 to TRBJ2-7; 12 bases map to TRBD1. Trimming took 0 bases from V and 4 from J; bases not matched to a gene: 5. This CDR3 spans 16 amino acids. Germline V gene lookup returns CDR1 SGHNT and CDR2 YYREEE (reference sequence). The CDR3 protein is CASSLAAGQGAYEQYF. In nucleotides, the CDR3 is TGTGCCAGCAGCTTGGCCGCGGGACAGGGGGCATACGAGCAGTACTTC.

The V call is TRBV4-1, the J call TRBJ1-1; 7 bases are a match to TRBD1. Per germline, CDR1 MGHRA and CDR2 YSYEKL. This CDR3 is built from 15 residues. Trimming removed 1 base from V and 4 bases from J; junction bases left unmatched: 6. This chain's CDR3 is CASSQGGGGVTEAFF. Written as DNA, the CDR3 is TGCGCCAGCAGCCAAGGAGGGGGCGGCGTCACTGAAGCTTTCTTT.

The V gene is TRBV6-5, the J gene TRBJ1-3; D gene unclear. V gave up 0 bases and J gave up 0 bases, with 6 bases separating them. The germline V gene has CDR1 MNHEY and CDR2 SVGAGI. The CDR3 contains 15 residues. The CDR3 region has the DNA TGTGCCAGCAGTTACTCTTCGGGCTCTGGAAACACCATATATTTT. Its translation: CASSYSSGSGNTIYF.